The next 23 T cell receptor beta chains were all read from a single sample in a study of cytomegalovirus exposure and HLA in healthy donors. Vbeta (60) and Jbeta (13) primers were used in the PCR. Generated by immunoSEQ multiplex PCR, the TCRdb table keeps only in-frame clones and is missing some. The data show approximately 100,000 clones, 74% seen once. Sequencing was carried out using PBMCs. These receptors originate from a man aged 45-65 years in good health and CMV-seropositive.

This sequence joins TRBV7-9 and TRBJ1-2, with D perhaps TRBD1 (6 bases). CDR3 size: 15 residues. V dropped 5 bases and J dropped 5 bases, with 18 bases sitting between them. CDR1 SEHNR and CDR2 FQNEAQ come from the germline V gene (reference sequence). DNA of the CDR3: TGTGCCAGCAGCCCCCAAGGACAGCGATGGTATGGCTACACCTTC. Protein product: CASSPQGQRWYGYTF.

The rearrangement links TRBV5-5 to TRBJ1-3, with D uncertain. The V gene lost 0 bases and the J gene lost 0 bases, with 16 bases spanning the gap. CDR1 and CDR2 from the germline V gene are SGHKS and YYEKEE (reference sequence). There are 18 residues in the CDR3. The chain's CDR3 is CASSLVPPRRGSGNTIYF. CDR3 DNA sequence: TGTGCCAGCAGCTTGGTCCCTCCCCGCCGAGGCTCTGGAAACACCATATATTTT.

Only a few counts were recorded for this clone. The J gene is TRBJ2-7, the V gene TRBV6-1, with TRBD2 matching 13 bases. After removal of 4 bases from V and 4 bases from J, the junction contained 7 bases not matched to a gene. Germline lookup yields CDR1 MNHNS and CDR2 SASEGT. This CDR3 contains 16 residues. DNA for the CDR3: TGTGCCAGCAGTGGGGGACTAGCGGGAATCGGATACGAGCAGTACTTC. As protein: CASSGGLAGIGYEQYF.

This chain connects TRBV9 to TRBJ1-5; D unclear. This CDR3 is 14 amino acids long. From germline, CDR1 is SGDLS and CDR2 YYNGEE. Trimming stripped 0 bases from V and 5 bases from J, with 9 bases between. CDR3 region: CASSVGESHQPQHF. In nucleotides, the CDR3 is TGTGCCAGCAGCGTAGGGGAGTCGCATCAGCCCCAGCATTTT.

The chain joins TRBV28 to TRBJ1-4; 9 bases are a match to TRBD1. Germline V gene lookup returns CDR1 MDHEN and CDR2 SYDVKM. CDR3 length equals 15 residues. J gave up 8 bases and V 6 bases, and 10 bases lay outside the gene matches. The CDR3 reads CASRLGQGNREKLFF. CDR3 sequence (DNA): TGTGCCAGCAGGCTGGGACAGGGTAATAGGGAAAAACTGTTTTTT.

This chain links TRBV2 with TRBJ2-1; 11 positions match TRBD2. Germline-derived CDR1 and CDR2 are SNHLY and FYNNEI. Trimming cost V 6 bases and J 3 bases; bases outside gene matches: 4. CDR3 length: 15 amino acids. For the CDR3, the DNA is TGTGCCAGCAGGGTAGCGGGAGGGGGCTACAATGAGCAGTTCTTC. It specifies CASRVAGGGYNEQFF.

The CDR3 region is CASSLSSGSSYEQYF. As DNA, the CDR3 is TGTGCCAGCAGTTTATCTAGCGGGAGCTCCTACGAGCAGTACTTC. The V call is TRBV27, the J call TRBJ2-7; 9 bases fit TRBD2. Germline CDR1 and CDR2: MNHEY and SMNVEV (reference sequence). V dropped 0 bases and J dropped 0; count of bases not matched to a gene: 0. There are 15 residues in the CDR3.

V usage is TRBV10-3 and J usage is TRBJ2-1; 9 bases map to TRBD2. CDR3 size: 14 residues. Trimming at V came to 10 bases and at J to 6 bases, leaving 10 bases not matched to a gene. The germline V gene encodes CDR1 ENHRY and CDR2 SYGVKD. The CDR3 bases are TGTGCCACCGTCGGGACTAGCACTAGCAATGAGCAGTTCTTC. Translated: CATVGTSTSNEQFF.

About this clone: This same CDR3 is encoded by further DNA sequences in the sample. The CDR3 DNA reads TGTGCCAGAAGCCCCAAGACCAGCGGGGCTTACAATGAGCAGTTCTTC. The encoded protein is CARSPKTSGAYNEQFF. V is TRBV5-3 and J is TRBJ2-1; 7 bases are shared with TRBD2. TRBV5-3 is treated as an ORF (open reading frame) with a function not yet certain. This CDR3 is 16 amino acids long. Trimming at V came to 4 bases and at J to 4 bases, leaving 11 bases not matched to a gene.

V gene TRBV10-3 combines with J gene TRBJ2-5; D not resolved. The CDR3 length is 14 residues. The V end was cut by 0 bases, the J end by 2 bases, with 7 bases between. Germline CDR1 ENHRY, CDR2 SYGVKD. The CDR3 loop is CAISESSVQETQYF. The CDR3 DNA reads TGTGCCATCAGTGAGTCTTCAGTGCAAGAGACCCAGTACTTC.

The J gene is TRBJ1-2, the V gene TRBV25-1, with D hard to call. In germline, CDR1 is MGHDK, CDR2 SYGVNS. This CDR3 is built from 12 residues. V was pared by 5 bases and J by 4 bases, with 8 bases between. CDR3 region: CASSSPSYGYTF. The CDR3 DNA follows: TGTGCCAGCAGTTCGCCCAGCTATGGCTACACCTTC.

J is TRBJ1-1 and V is TRBV15, with D unresolved. Germline-derived CDR1 and CDR2 are LNHNV and YYDKDF (reference sequence). Trimming left V 8 bases short and J 3 bases short, with 10 bases between. This CDR3 has 12 residues. The CDR3 here is CATGPLDTEAFF. CDR3 coding DNA: TGTGCCACCGGCCCTCTTGACACTGAAGCTTTCTTT.

V gene TRBV5-1 combines with J gene TRBJ2-3, with a tentative D call TRBD2 (5 bases). The germline CDR1 and CDR2 sequences are SGHRS and YFSETQ. The V end lost 1 base, the J end lost 0 bases, and 12 bases lay between the germline ends. This CDR3 spans 16 amino acids. The CDR3 loop reads CASSLLASPSTDTQYF. As DNA, the CDR3 is TGCGCCAGCAGCTTGCTTGCTAGCCCTAGCACAGATACGCAGTATTTT. The whole variable domain, remainder taken from reference TRBV5-1 and TRBJ2-3, is KAGVTQTPRYLIKTRGQQVTLSCSPISGHRSVSWYQQTPGQGLQFLFEYFSETQRNKGNFPGRFSGRQFSNSRSEMNVSTLELGDSALYLCASSLLASPSTDTQYFGPGTRLTVL.

The V gene is TRBV5-1, the J gene TRBJ1-6; D is perhaps TRBD1 (5 bases). Between the trimmed V and J ends, which lost 4 bases and 5 bases, there was a span of 19 bases. CDR1 is SGHRS, CDR2 YFSETQ, per germline. The CDR3 sequence is 17 residues long. The chain's CDR3 is CASSLKGAFLHNSPLHF. As DNA, the CDR3 is TGCGCCAGCAGCCTAAAAGGGGCCTTTCTCCATAATTCACCCCTCCACTTT.

This chain links TRBV9 with TRBJ2-2; 7 positions agree with TRBD2. The junction had 3 bases not matched to a gene; V was cut back by 4 bases and J by 6 bases. The CDR3 runs to 13 residues. Germline V CDR1 and CDR2: SGDLS, YYNGEE. DNA for the CDR3: TGTGCCAGCAGCATGGGAGGGTCCGGGGAGCTGTTTTTT. This sequence encodes CASSMGGSGELFF.

The chain combines TRBV15 with TRBJ1-6, with 9 bases fitting TRBD1. With 1 base clipped from V and 9 bases from J, the junction kept 4 bases outside the gene matches. Germline V gives CDR1 LNHNV, CDR2 YYDKDF (reference sequence). The CDR3 contains 15 residues. In DNA, the CDR3 is TGTGCCACCAGCAGAGGGGGACAGGGCCTTTCACCCCTCCACTTT. Amino acid sequence: CATSRGGQGLSPLHF.

The chain employs TRBV5-1 and TRBJ2-3; D is perhaps TRBD2 (6 bases). The V and J ends lost 4 bases and 3 bases respectively, with 21 bases between them. CDR1 is SGHRS and CDR2 is YFSETQ in the germline V gene. The CDR3 length is 17 residues. This CDR3 reads CASSPWFGAAGTDTQYF. For the CDR3, the DNA is TGCGCCAGCAGCCCCTGGTTTGGAGCGGCGGGGACAGATACGCAGTATTTT. Full variable domain (rest looked up from reference TRBV5-1 and TRBJ2-3): KAGVTQTPRYLIKTRGQQVTLSCSPISGHRSVSWYQQTPGQGLQFLFEYFSETQRNKGNFPGRFSGRQFSNSRSEMNVSTLELGDSALYLCASSPWFGAAGTDTQYFGPGTRLTVL.

V usage is TRBV5-1 and J usage is TRBJ2-5, with D perhaps TRBD2 (5 bases). This CDR3 region has 15 residues. V lost 0 bases and J 5 bases, leaving 14 bases between the germline ends. Looked up from germline, CDR1 is SGHRS and CDR2 is YFSETQ. The CDR3 bases are TGCGCCAGCAGCTTGGTGTCTGGAGGCTGGGAGACCCAGTACTTC. It yields the protein CASSLVSGGWETQYF.

This chain joins TRBV15 and TRBJ1-2; unclear D gene. Trimming cost V 4 bases and J 8 bases, with 17 bases left between them. CDR3 length equals 14 residues. Germline loops: CDR1 LNHNV, CDR2 YYDKDF (reference sequence). The CDR3, as DNA: TGTGCCACCAGCACCCAACCTGAGGTATTCGGCTACACCTTC. It is translated as CATSTQPEVFGYTF.

V gene TRBV2 combines with J gene TRBJ1-2; the D is unclear. Germline V gives CDR1 SNHLY, CDR2 FYNNEI. This CDR3 has 13 residues. V was cut by 7 bases and J by 0 bases, with 9 bases left in between. This chain's CDR3 is CASTRDSNYGYTF. CDR3 DNA sequence: TGTGCCAGCACCAGAGACTCTAACTATGGCTACACCTTC.

Comment on this clone: The junction does not match germline at one end; this may be a read error. The V and J genes are TRBV9 and TRBJ2-5, with D tentatively TRBD1 (5 bases). This CDR3 spans 13 amino acids. Germline values: CDR1 SGDLS, CDR2 YYNGEE. The CDR3 region has the DNA TGTGTCAGCAGCGACAGAAACCAAGAGACCCAGTACTTC. Its protein is CVSSDRNQETQYF.

This clone was seen once. The V and J genes are TRBV29-1 and TRBJ1-2; tentatively, D is TRBD1 (5 bases). Trimming left V 7 bases short and J 8 bases short, with 14 bases between. The germline CDR1 and CDR2 sequences are SQVTM and ANQGSEA. This CDR3 has 11 residues. DNA for the CDR3: TGCAGCGCGGGACTCGTTAAGGGCTACACCTTC. This encodes CSAGLVKGYTF.

The chain joins TRBV7-2 to TRBJ1-1; 8 nucleotides line up with TRBD1. This CDR3 contains 14 residues. Unmatched junction bases numbered 5, after V lost 5 bases and J lost 3 bases. Per germline, CDR1 SGHTA and CDR2 FQGNSA. CDR3 protein: CASSRQGWDTEAFF. As DNA, the CDR3 is TGTGCCAGCAGCCGACAGGGGTGGGACACTGAAGCTTTCTTT.